Following are 22 T cell receptor beta chains from one sample sequenced in a study of PD-L1 blockade in urothelial cancer (dated by TCRdb to between 2016 and 2019). Libraries were prepared through the immunoSEQ multiplex PCR assay. The source is immuneACCESS, and TCRdb retained only in-frame sequences with V and J called. Part of the clones is not carried over; for the studies checked, unresolved V genes explain less than half of this, and the remainder is unexplained. Recorded for this sample are 50,000 to 65,000 clones; 84% of them occurred a single time. Of the sample, about 5.6% falls within the top ten clones. Source: PBMCs, taken around atezolizumab (anti-PD-L1) treatment. These receptors were obtained from a man aged 35-49 years with urothelial cancer.

The gene calls are TRBV2 and TRBJ2-3; the match to TRBD1 covers 11 bases. Trimming removed 7 bases from V and 3 bases from J; junction bases left unmatched: 3. The CDR3 length is 14 residues. Germline V CDR1 and CDR2: SNHLY, FYNNEI. The CDR3 DNA reads as TGTGCCAGCAATCGGGACAGGGGGACAGATACGCAGTATTTT. It codes for CASNRDRGTDTQYF.

The J gene is TRBJ2-2, the V gene TRBV18; 9 bases match TRBD1. Trimming cost V 2 bases and J 9 bases; bases outside gene matches: 4. Germline V gene data show CDR1 as KGHSH and CDR2 as LQKENI. This CDR3 is built from 14 residues. CDR3 region: CASSPATGGRELFF. The CDR3 DNA sequence: TGTGCCAGCTCACCAGCCACAGGGGGCAGGGAGCTGTTTTTT.

There are a few counts of this clone. The V gene is TRBV28, the J gene TRBJ1-5; 8 positions agree with TRBD1. The germline CDR1 and CDR2 sequences are MDHEN and SYDVKM. The ends lost 6 bases at V and 3 bases at J; junction bases unmatched: 10. The CDR3 runs to 16 residues. CDR3 sequence (DNA): TGTGCCAGCAGCACTGGGACAGGTTGGTTCAATCAGCCCCAGCATTTT. It is translated as CASSTGTGWFNQPQHF.

V is TRBV28 and J is TRBJ1-5; 7 nucleotides match TRBD1. With 5 bases clipped from V and 5 bases from J, the junction kept 6 bases outside the gene matches. The CDR3 loop spans 14 amino acids. Germline CDR1 is MDHEN and CDR2 is SYDVKM. CDR3 in DNA: TGTGCCAGCAGTGTGACAGGGATGGATCAGCCCCAGCATTTT. This translates into CASSVTGMDQPQHF.

The J gene is TRBJ2-1, the V gene TRBV7-9, with 8 bases that match TRBD1. CDR3 length: 15 amino acids. V shed 4 bases, J shed 6 bases, and the junction held 8 bases outside the gene matches. Germline V gene data show CDR1 as SEHNR and CDR2 as FQNEAQ (reference sequence). The CDR3 is CASSSFRTGLNEQFF. The CDR3 nucleotides read TGTGCCAGCAGCTCTTTCCGGACAGGGCTCAATGAGCAGTTCTTC.

The chain uses TRBV11-3 and TRBJ2-5; maybe TRBD2 (6 bases). Germline values: CDR1 SGHNT, CDR2 YENEEA. This CDR3 spans 13 amino acids. V was shortened by 7 bases and J by 3 bases, with 12 bases between the two germline ends. CDR3 loop: CASTVGGEETQYF. As DNA, the CDR3 is TGTGCCAGCACCGTGGGAGGCGAAGAGACCCAGTACTTC.

By share, this clone ranks as medium-sized. V is TRBV5-6 and J is TRBJ2-5; TRBD1 is a possible D gene (5 bases). The CDR3 consists of 16 residues. From germline, CDR1 is SGHDT and CDR2 YYEEEE. The V end was cut by 2 bases, the J end by 0 bases, with 14 bases between. CDR3: CASSLVGDWYQETQYF. CDR3 bases: TGTGCCAGCAGCTTAGTAGGGGATTGGTACCAAGAGACCCAGTACTTC.

This chain uses TRBV6-1 with TRBJ1-2; the D is unclear. Trimming stripped 8 bases from V and 1 base from J, with 11 bases between. The CDR3 is 13 amino acids. Germline CDR1 and CDR2: MNHNS and SASEGT. The CDR3 loop reads CASLAVYNYGYTF. CDR3 coding DNA: TGTGCCAGCCTGGCCGTTTATAACTATGGCTACACCTTC.

V gene TRBV11-3 combines with J gene TRBJ2-2; no definite D call. The V end was cut by 5 bases, the J end by 7 bases, with 8 bases between. This CDR3 is 12 amino acids long. Germline V gives CDR1 SGHNT, CDR2 YENEEA. Written as DNA, the CDR3 is TGTGCCAGCAGCCCACCCGGCGGGGAGCTGTTTTTT. It yields the protein CASSPPGGELFF.

This clone occurred a few times. The chain uses TRBV4-2 and TRBJ1-1, with TRBD1 as a possible D gene (6 bases). Germline CDR1 is LGHNA and CDR2 is YNFKEQ. Trimming shortened V by 1 base and J by 7 bases, and 13 bases separated the two germline ends. CDR3 length equals 14 residues. The CDR3 DNA reads as TGTGCCAGCAGCCAAGTAGGGGGGGACCTTGAAGCTTTCTTT. The encoded protein is CASSQVGGDLEAFF.

Here the CDR3 reads CASSLDRASTEAFF. As DNA, the CDR3 is TGTGCCAGCAGCCTGGACAGGGCTAGCACTGAAGCTTTCTTT. The J gene is TRBJ1-1, the V gene TRBV9, with 8 positions matching TRBD1. CDR3 length: 14 residues. Germline V lookup: CDR1 SGDLS, CDR2 YYNGEE. V dropped 4 bases and J dropped 4; count of bases not matched to a gene: 6.

V usage is TRBV7-2 and J usage is TRBJ1-2, with D hard to call. Per germline, CDR1 SGHTA and CDR2 FQGNSA. Trimming took 0 bases from V and 8 from J, leaving 13 bases between them. The CDR3 runs 14 residues. The CDR3 sequence: CASSLATQTGGYTF. Here the CDR3 DNA reads TGTGCCAGCAGCTTAGCGACACAGACGGGAGGCTACACCTTC.

The rearrangement uses TRBV28 and TRBJ1-1; D may be TRBD1 (6 bases). The germline V and J ends were trimmed by 5 bases and 7 bases, with 17 bases remaining between them. Germline lookup yields CDR1 MDHEN and CDR2 SYDVKM. CDR3 length equals 14 residues. The CDR3 coding sequence is TGTGCCAGCAGTCCTCGACAGGCACGCTTTGAAGCTTTCTTT. It is translated as CASSPRQARFEAFF. Full variable domain (rest looked up from reference TRBV28 and TRBJ1-1): DVKVTQSSRYLVKRTGEKVFLECVQDMDHENMFWYRQDPGLGLRLIYFSYDVKMKEKGDIPEGYSVSREKKERFSLILESASTNQTSMYLCASSPRQARFEAFFGQGTRLTVV.

This chain joins TRBV6-5 and TRBJ2-7, with TRBD2 matching 8 bases. V trimming: 6 bases; J trimming: 6 bases; junction bases outside the gene matches: 13. The germline CDR1 and CDR2 sequences are MNHEY and SVGAGI. This CDR3 is built from 15 residues. The CDR3, as DNA: TGTGCCAGCAGGGCTCCCGGGACTAGAGTCCGCGAGCAGTACTTC. This sequence encodes CASRAPGTRVREQYF.

V and J are TRBV7-3 and TRBJ2-3; D might be TRBD2 (5 bases). The V end was cut by 5 bases, the J end by 1 base, with 13 bases between. Germline V CDR1 and CDR2: SGHTA, FQGTGA. This CDR3 comprises 15 residues. The CDR3 protein is CASSAPVGGTDTQYF. CDR3 DNA: TGTGCCAGCAGCGCGCCAGTCGGGGGCACAGATACGCAGTATTTT.

The genes are TRBV2 and TRBJ2-5, with a weak D call TRBD2 (5 bases). This CDR3 is built from 14 residues. Germline V CDR1 and CDR2: SNHLY, FYNNEI. Deletions cut 6 bases from V and 4 bases from J, with 15 bases between. CDR3 amino acids: CASRRARGGETQYF. CDR3 nucleotides: TGTGCCAGCAGGCGTGCCCGAGGAGGAGAGACCCAGTACTTC.

Here the CDR3 DNA reads TGTGCCAGCAGCGTAGCTTCCCTAGCGGGAAGGGAGCAGTTCTTC. It is translated as CASSVASLAGREQFF. This rearrangement joins TRBV9 to TRBJ2-1; 9 bases line up with TRBD2. This CDR3 region has 15 residues. J gave up 10 bases and V 0 bases, and 8 bases lay outside the gene matches. CDR1 and CDR2 (germline): SGDLS, YYNGEE.

The chain carries TRBV13 and TRBJ2-1, with 7 bases lining up with TRBD1. This CDR3 has 13 amino acids. V lost 6 bases, J lost 9 bases, and 8 bases stayed unmatched. Germline values: CDR1 PRHDT, CDR2 FYEKMQ (reference sequence). The CDR3 sequence: CASSPDRDTEQFF. The CDR3 DNA reads TGTGCCAGCAGTCCCGACAGGGACACTGAGCAGTTCTTC.

V gene TRBV4-1 combines with J gene TRBJ2-7; the match to TRBD1 covers 7 bases. The germline CDR1 and CDR2 sequences are MGHRA and YSYEKL. V dropped 0 bases and J dropped 3; count of bases not matched to a gene: 8. The CDR3 is 16 amino acids. This CDR3 is CASSQDKGAKSYEQYF. DNA for the CDR3: TGCGCCAGCAGCCAAGATAAGGGGGCTAAGAGCTACGAGCAGTACTTC.

The chain links TRBV18 to TRBJ2-5; D is perhaps TRBD1 (6 bases). In germline, CDR1 is KGHSH, CDR2 LQKENI. The V end was cut by 4 bases, the J end by 1 base, with 28 bases between. This CDR3 is 20 amino acids long. CDR3 sequence (DNA): TGTGCCAGCTCACAAAAGGGACAAATGCTTGCCACCCATTCCCAAGAGACCCAGTACTTC. This codes for CASSQKGQMLATHSQETQYF.

The CDR3: CASSIDGQSDEQYF. DNA for the CDR3: TGTGCCAGTAGTATAGATGGACAGTCAGACGAGCAGTACTTC. The rearrangement uses TRBV19 and TRBJ2-7, with a tentative D call TRBD1 (6 bases). Germline V gene lookup returns CDR1 LNHDA and CDR2 SQIVND (reference sequence). The V end lost 0 bases, the J end lost 5 bases, and 11 bases lay between the germline ends. This CDR3 is 14 amino acids long.

CDR3 loop: CASSLGQPTDEQFF. The CDR3 DNA reads as TGTGCCAGCAGCTTAGGACAGCCGACCGATGAGCAGTTCTTC. This chain links TRBV5-4 with TRBJ2-1; perhaps TRBD1 as D (6 bases). The CDR3 has 14 amino acids. CDR1 and CDR2 (germline): SGHNT, YYREEE (reference sequence). V lost 2 bases and J 8 bases, leaving 14 bases between the germline ends.